These T cell receptor beta chains were read from a single sample in a study of post-analysis software for immune sequencing data. MiXCR, applied by TCRdb to the PCR reads, yields one record per CDR3 protein. The data contain some 500,000 distinct CDR3 sequences, around 40% of them singletons. The material sequenced was blood. The origin of the receptors is a girl aged 10 to 17 with multiple sclerosis. CDR3s leave out the opening cysteine and the closing phenylalanine or tryptophan.

v_call	cdr3_aa
TRBV20-1	SARASGGTDTQY
TRBV4-2	ASSQDNTLRTGRHNEQF
TRBV20-1	GTEESPTHNEQF
TRBV3-1	ASSPHFIGMGKNIQY
TRBV7-8	ASSLVTPDTQY
TRBV20-1	SARELVHEQF
TRBV28	ASSLRAGNTEAF
TRBV20-1	SASTQRGTDTQY
TRBV4-3	ASSPYSGRAGETQY
TRBV27	ASSLHTGAFSGANVLT